These 21 T cell receptor beta chains share one sample of origin, sequenced in a study of CD8+ T cells in alopecia areata. The treatment is: oral pan-JAK inhibitor, 5-10 mg twice daily. Sequencing used cDNA as its template, made by extracting RNA and reverse transcribing it. Libraries were prepared by immunoSEQ multiplex PCR; TCRdb keeps only in-frame clonotypes and omits some of them. The data show approximately 170,000 clones, about 60% seen once. The sample was CD4+ T cells sorted from blood, taken at week 4, from a patient treated with tofacitinib. The receptors come from a human donor with alopecia areata.

The rearrangement uses TRBV7-2 and TRBJ2-7, with D perhaps matching TRBD2 (6 bases). The CDR3 has 14 residues. With 5 bases removed from V and 2 bases from J, the gap between germline ends came to 13 bases. The V gene's germline CDR1 is SGHTA and CDR2 FQGNSA. CDR3 sequence: CASSVVGGPYEQYF. CDR3 DNA sequence: TGTGCCAGCAGCGTCGTCGGGGGACCCTACGAGCAGTACTTC.

This chain uses TRBV7-2 with TRBJ2-1; 11 nucleotides line up with TRBD2. There are 15 residues in the CDR3. Trimming cost V 6 bases and J 10 bases; bases outside gene matches: 11. Per the germline V gene, CDR1 is SGHTA and CDR2 is FQGNSA. Written as DNA, the CDR3 is TGTGCCAGCAGTTTCGAGACTAGCGGGATAGGGGAGCAGTTCTTC. This encodes CASSFETSGIGEQFF.

The chain uses TRBV7-8 and TRBJ2-6, with 8 nucleotides matching TRBD2. V lost 5 bases, J lost 1 base, and 4 bases stayed unmatched. CDR1 and CDR2 from the germline V gene are SGHVS and FQNEAQ. The CDR3 extends over 16 amino acids. CDR3 sequence reads: CASSLSGGSGANVLTF. In DNA, the CDR3 is TGTGCCAGCAGCCTAAGCGGGGGATCTGGGGCCAACGTCCTGACTTTC.

The chain couples TRBV7-6 to TRBJ1-5; D is perhaps TRBD1 (6 bases). The CDR3 contains 13 residues. V shed 5 bases and J shed 7 bases, with 12 bases lying between them. From germline, CDR1 is SGHVS and CDR2 FNYEAQ. The CDR3 DNA reads TGTGCCAGCAGCGCAAACAGGGACCAGCCCCAGCATTTT. Residues: CASSANRDQPQHF. The whole variable domain, remainder taken from reference TRBV7-6 and TRBJ1-5, is GAGVSQSPRYKVTKRGQDVALRCDPISGHVSLYWYRQALGQGPEFLTYFNYEAQQDKSGLPNDRFSAERPEGSISTLTIQRTEQRDSAMYRCASSANRDQPQHFGDGTRLSIL.

V and J are TRBV2 and TRBJ2-5; 8 nucleotides match TRBD1. Germline values: CDR1 SNHLY, CDR2 FYNNEI. V trimming: 4 bases; J trimming: 2 bases; junction bases outside the gene matches: 0. The CDR3 length is 13 residues. CDR3 region: CASSGDRQETQYF. The CDR3 coding sequence is TGTGCCAGCAGTGGGGACAGGCAAGAGACCCAGTACTTC.

This rearrangement joins TRBV5-6 to TRBJ2-1; D is undetermined. Germline V lookup: CDR1 SGHDT, CDR2 YYEEEE. The CDR3 totals 12 residues. The V and J ends lost 5 bases and 9 bases respectively, with 12 bases between them. The chain's CDR3 is CASSTSKGEQFF. The CDR3 DNA reads as TGTGCCAGCAGTACAAGCAAGGGTGAGCAGTTCTTC.

This clone turned up a few times. The chain combines TRBV29-1 with TRBJ1-5; possible D gene TRBD1, 5 bases. Looked up from germline, CDR1 is SQVTM and CDR2 is ANQGSEA. The V end was cut by 6 bases, the J end by 4 bases, with 13 bases between. The CDR3 length is 13 residues. CDR3 amino acids: CSVRDDENQPQHF. In DNA form, the CDR3 reads TGCAGCGTCCGGGACGACGAAAATCAGCCCCAGCATTTT.

The chain couples TRBV5-1 to TRBJ1-3; D is unresolved. Per the germline V gene, CDR1 is SGHRS and CDR2 is YFSETQ. CDR3 length equals 17 residues. V was pared by 4 bases and J by 0 bases, with 17 bases between. CDR3 bases: TGCGCCAGCAGCCAATGGACGTCCGTTAGCTCTGGAAACACCATATATTTT. It yields the protein CASSQWTSVSSGNTIYF.

The chain couples TRBV4-3 to TRBJ1-3; D ambiguous. V was shortened by 3 bases and J by 4 bases, with 10 bases between the two germline ends. Germline assignment: CDR1 LGHNA and CDR2 YSLEER. The CDR3 is made up of 14 amino acids. Written as DNA, the CDR3 is TGCGCCAGCAGCCAGGCTACAAGGGGAAACACCATATATTTT. It encodes CASSQATRGNTIYF.

The CDR3 DNA is TGTGCCAGCAGTTACCCGAAGGACTTAAGTTTTGGCTACACCTTC. It translates to CASSYPKDLSFGYTF. V gene TRBV6-6 combines with J gene TRBJ1-2, with no clear D. From germline, CDR1 is MNHNY and CDR2 SVGAGI (reference sequence). The CDR3 extends over 15 amino acids. V was shortened by 2 bases and J by 7 bases, with 17 bases between the two germline ends.

This chain joins TRBV27 and TRBJ2-7, with D perhaps given as TRBD1 or TRBD2 (5 bases each). The CDR3 loop spans 15 amino acids. CDR1 and CDR2 (germline): MNHEY, SMNVEV (reference sequence). V was cut by 0 bases and J by 2 bases, with 11 bases left in between. DNA for the CDR3: TGTGCCAGCAGTTTATCCCCAGGGAGTGCCTACGAGCAGTACTTC. Translation: CASSLSPGSAYEQYF.

This sequence joins TRBV29-1 and TRBJ2-1; D remains ambiguous. Germline V lookup: CDR1 SQVTM, CDR2 ANQGSEA. The CDR3 is made up of 14 amino acids. V lost 4 bases and J 0 bases, leaving 10 bases between the germline ends. In nucleotides, the CDR3 is TGCAGCGTTGGGCTACATGGCTCCTACAATGAGCAGTTCTTC. Protein: CSVGLHGSYNEQFF.

CDR3 sequence: CASSSPGLADNEQFF. The CDR3 nucleotides read TGTGCCAGCAGCTCTCCGGGACTAGCGGATAATGAGCAGTTCTTC. The J gene is TRBJ2-1, the V gene TRBV7-9, with 11 bases aligning to TRBD2. Germline V gene lookup returns CDR1 SEHNR and CDR2 FQNEAQ (reference sequence). The CDR3 contains 15 residues. The ends lost 4 bases at V and 7 bases at J; junction bases unmatched: 6.

This sequence joins TRBV10-3 and TRBJ2-7; 8 bases map to TRBD1. In germline, CDR1 is ENHRY, CDR2 SYGVKD. Trimming took 11 bases from V and 3 from J; bases not matched to a gene: 15. The CDR3 contains 15 residues. As DNA, the CDR3 is TGTGCCGTAAGGAAGGACAGGGACGGAAGCTACGAGCAGTACTTC. This sequence encodes CAVRKDRDGSYEQYF.

This chain uses TRBV11-1 with TRBJ2-1; D uncertain. Trimming pared 1 base from V and 0 bases from J, leaving 4 bases between. The CDR3 is 14 amino acids. Germline lookup yields CDR1 SGHAT and CDR2 FQDESV (reference sequence). DNA of the CDR3: TGTGCCAGCAGCTTAGAAAGCTCCTACAATGAGCAGTTCTTC. This translates into CASSLESSYNEQFF.

The V gene is TRBV4-3, the J gene TRBJ2-7; unclear D gene. Germline V gene sequence: CDR1 LGHNA, CDR2 YSLEER. The CDR3 length is 14 residues. Trimming stripped 0 bases from V and 7 bases from J, with 13 bases between. In DNA form, the CDR3 reads TGCGCCAGCAGCCAAGAGTCAAGGACGGCGGAGCAGTACTTC. Protein: CASSQESRTAEQYF.

The rearrangement links TRBV29-1 to TRBJ2-4; tentatively, D is TRBD1 (5 bases). The CDR3 is made up of 14 amino acids. From germline, CDR1 is SQVTM and CDR2 ANQGSEA. Trimming removed 2 bases at V and 9 bases at J, with 17 bases between. The CDR3 loop reads CSVEPLGVRGIQYF. Here the CDR3 DNA reads TGCAGCGTTGAACCCCTGGGTGTTAGGGGCATTCAGTACTTC. The whole variable domain, remainder taken from reference TRBV29-1 and TRBJ2-4, is SAVISQKPSRDICQRGTSLTIQCQVDSQVTMMFWYRQQPGQSLTLIATANQGSEATYESGFVIDKFPISRPNLTFSTLTVSNMSPEDSSIYLCSVEPLGVRGIQYFGAGTRLSVL.

This clone was picked up a small number of times. This chain links TRBV6-6 with TRBJ1-5; D call uncertain. V dropped 6 bases and J dropped 8 bases, with 14 bases sitting between them. The CDR3 is 13 amino acids. Germline V gives CDR1 MNHNY, CDR2 SVGAGI (reference sequence). This CDR3 is CASSQVFQKPQHF. CDR3 bases: TGTGCCAGCAGCCAGGTTTTTCAGAAGCCCCAGCATTTT.

This clone was seen more than once but under ten times. V is TRBV7-2 and J is TRBJ2-3, with D possibly matching TRBD2 (6 bases). Trimming shortened V by 2 bases and J by 1 base, and 10 bases separated the two germline ends. The CDR3 length is 15 residues. The germline V gene has CDR1 SGHTA and CDR2 FQGNSA. Here the CDR3 DNA reads TGTGCCAGCAGCTTACAGGCGGGACGCACAGATACGCAGTATTTT. Protein sequence: CASSLQAGRTDTQYF.

The table lists this clone with a few counts. The V call is TRBV11-2, the J call TRBJ2-7; tentatively, D is TRBD1 or TRBD2 (5 bases each). V was pared by 0 bases and J by 5 bases, with 11 bases between. CDR3 length: 14 amino acids. Germline CDR1 reads SGHAT; CDR2 reads FQNNGV. Here the CDR3 reads CASSLDPRGHEQYF. The CDR3 DNA is TGTGCCAGCAGCTTAGACCCCCGGGGCCACGAGCAGTACTTC.

This clone came up a few times. The chain uses TRBV5-1 and TRBJ2-1; 10 bases line up with TRBD2. Germline V gene data show CDR1 as SGHRS and CDR2 as YFSETQ. The V gene end was trimmed by 0 bases and the J gene end by 10 bases; junction bases not matched to a gene: 4. The CDR3 is made up of 14 amino acids. The CDR3 sequence: CASSLVLAGAEQFF. The CDR3 DNA sequence: TGCGCCAGCAGCTTGGTCCTAGCGGGAGCGGAGCAGTTCTTC.